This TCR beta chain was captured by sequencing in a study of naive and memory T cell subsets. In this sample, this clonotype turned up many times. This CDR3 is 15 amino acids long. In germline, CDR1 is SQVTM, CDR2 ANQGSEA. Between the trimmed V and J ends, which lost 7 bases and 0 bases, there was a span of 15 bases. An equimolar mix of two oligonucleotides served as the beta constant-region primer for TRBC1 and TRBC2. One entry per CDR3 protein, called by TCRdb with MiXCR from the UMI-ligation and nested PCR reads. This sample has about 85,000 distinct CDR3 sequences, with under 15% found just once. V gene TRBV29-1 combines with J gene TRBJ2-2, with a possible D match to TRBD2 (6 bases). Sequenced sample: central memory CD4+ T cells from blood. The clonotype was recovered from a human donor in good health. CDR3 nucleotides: TGCAGCGGCCTACTGGGGGGTACGAACACCGGGGAGCTGTTTTTT. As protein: CSGLLGGTNTGELFF.